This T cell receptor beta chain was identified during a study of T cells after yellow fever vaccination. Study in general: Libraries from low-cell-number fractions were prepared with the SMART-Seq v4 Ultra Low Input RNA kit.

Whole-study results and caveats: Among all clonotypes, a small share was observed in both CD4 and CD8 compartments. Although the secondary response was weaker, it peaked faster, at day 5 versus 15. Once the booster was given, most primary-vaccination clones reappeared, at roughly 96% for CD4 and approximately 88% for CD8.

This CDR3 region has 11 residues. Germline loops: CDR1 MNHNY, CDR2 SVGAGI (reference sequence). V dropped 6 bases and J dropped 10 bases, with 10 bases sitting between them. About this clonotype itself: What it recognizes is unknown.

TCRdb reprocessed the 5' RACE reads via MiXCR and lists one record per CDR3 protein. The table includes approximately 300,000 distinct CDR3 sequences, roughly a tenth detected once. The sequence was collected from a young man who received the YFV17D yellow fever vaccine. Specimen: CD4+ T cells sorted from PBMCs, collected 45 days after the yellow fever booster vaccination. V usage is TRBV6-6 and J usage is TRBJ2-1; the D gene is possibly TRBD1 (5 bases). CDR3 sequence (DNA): TGTGCCAGCAGGGCCACAGGCGAGCAGTTCTTC. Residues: CASRATGEQFF.